This T cell receptor (beta chain) came from a study of cytotoxic CD8 clonotypes in ibrutinib-treated CLL. The method was immunoSEQ multiplex PCR; TCRdb's version includes in-frame clones alone and lacks a portion of them. Seen here are about 120,000 clones, 70% to 90% observed once, and the top ten hold roughly 2%. Study-wide results and limits: Public clonotypes occurred uncommonly; on treatment, they contracted or remained stable. Starting clonality was above that of age-matched healthy donors and tracked circulating CD8+ T-cell counts. Clonality went higher at ibrutinib response and then dropped back toward baseline at progression. Sampling times (in sustained-remission versus progressing patients) were not the same.

Germline assignment: CDR1 SGHDT and CDR2 YYEEEE. The J segment lost 4 bases and the V segment lost 2 bases, leaving 9 bases of the junction unmatched. The CDR3 covers 17 residues. A remark on this clone: Its antigen remains unidentified.

The input for sequencing was PBMCs, taken after 24 months of ibrutinib treatment. The chain couples TRBV5-6 to TRBJ2-6, with 7 bases matching TRBD1. This TCR came from a human donor with chronic lymphocytic leukemia. The chain's CDR3 is CASSFTTGSSGANVLTF. As DNA, the CDR3 is TGTGCCAGCAGCTTCACGACAGGGTCATCCGGGGCCAACGTCCTGACTTTC.